The clone carrying this T cell receptor (beta chain) was recorded a few times. These data are taken from a study of beta chain features in type 1 diabetes. Since all of the isolated RNA was reverse transcribed, expressed TCRB transcripts were what got sequenced. Sequencing used immunoSEQ multiplex PCR; TCRdb keeps in-frame clones, though not all of them. The table lists hundreds of thousands of clones, 15% to 19% of them singletons. Between the trimmed V and J ends, which lost 2 bases and 2 bases, there was a span of 12 bases. The CDR3 runs to 15 residues. In germline, CDR1 is MDHEN, CDR2 SYDVKM. This clonotype originated in a young man in good health. Specimen: naive CD4+ T cells from blood. The V and J genes are TRBV28 and TRBJ1-2, with D perhaps TRBD1 (5 bases). The CDR3 loop reads CASSLIAGKNYGYTF. CDR3 DNA sequence: TGTGCCAGCAGTTTAATTGCAGGGAAGAACTATGGCTACACCTTC.